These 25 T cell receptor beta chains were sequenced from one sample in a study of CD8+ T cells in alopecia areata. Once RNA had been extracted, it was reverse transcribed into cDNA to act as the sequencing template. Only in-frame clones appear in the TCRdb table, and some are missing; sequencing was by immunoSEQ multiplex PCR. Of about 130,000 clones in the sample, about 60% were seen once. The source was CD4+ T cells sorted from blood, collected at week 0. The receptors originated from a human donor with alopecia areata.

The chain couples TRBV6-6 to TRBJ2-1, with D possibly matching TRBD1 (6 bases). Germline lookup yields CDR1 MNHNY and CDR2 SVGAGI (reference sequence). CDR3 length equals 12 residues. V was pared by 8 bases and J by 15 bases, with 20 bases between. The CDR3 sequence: CASENQGRPLFF. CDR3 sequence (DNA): TGTGCCAGCGAAAATCAGGGGCGCCCCCTGTTCTTC.

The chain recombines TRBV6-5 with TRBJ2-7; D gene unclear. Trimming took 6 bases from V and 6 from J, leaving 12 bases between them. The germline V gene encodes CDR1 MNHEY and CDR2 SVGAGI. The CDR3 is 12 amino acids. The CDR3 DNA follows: TGTGCCAGCAGCCCAGTGTTAGGCGAGCAGTACTTC. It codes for CASSPVLGEQYF.

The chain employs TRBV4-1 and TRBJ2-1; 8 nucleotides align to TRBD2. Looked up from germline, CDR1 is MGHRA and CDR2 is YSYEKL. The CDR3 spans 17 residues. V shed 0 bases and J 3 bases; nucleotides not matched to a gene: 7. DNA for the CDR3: TGCGCCAGCAGCCAAGATCGGGGGGGGACGCACTACAATGAGCAGTTCTTC. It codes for CASSQDRGGTHYNEQFF.

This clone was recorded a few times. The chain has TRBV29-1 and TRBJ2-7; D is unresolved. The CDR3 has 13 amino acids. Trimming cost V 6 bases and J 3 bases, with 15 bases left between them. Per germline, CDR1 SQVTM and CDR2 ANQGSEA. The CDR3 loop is CSVVMSPLYEQYF. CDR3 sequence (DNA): TGCAGCGTCGTTATGAGTCCCCTCTACGAGCAGTACTTC.

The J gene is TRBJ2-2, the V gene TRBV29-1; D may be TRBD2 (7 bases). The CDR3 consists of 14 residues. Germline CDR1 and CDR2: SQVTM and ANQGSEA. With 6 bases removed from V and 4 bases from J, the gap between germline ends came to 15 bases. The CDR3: CSVARGPGTGELFF. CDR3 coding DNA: TGCAGCGTCGCGCGGGGGCCGGGCACCGGGGAGCTGTTTTTT.

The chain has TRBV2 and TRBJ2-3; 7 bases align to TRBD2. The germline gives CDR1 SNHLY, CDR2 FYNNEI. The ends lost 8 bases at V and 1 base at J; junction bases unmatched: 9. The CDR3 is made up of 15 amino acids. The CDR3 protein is CASEVGLAGTDTQYF. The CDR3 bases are TGTGCCAGCGAAGTGGGGCTAGCGGGCACAGATACGCAGTATTTT.

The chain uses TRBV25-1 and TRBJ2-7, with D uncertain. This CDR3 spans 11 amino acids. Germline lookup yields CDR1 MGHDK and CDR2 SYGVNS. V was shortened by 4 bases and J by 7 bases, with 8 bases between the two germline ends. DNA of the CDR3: TGTGCCAGCAGTGCTGGTCGTGAGCAGTACTTC. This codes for CASSAGREQYF.

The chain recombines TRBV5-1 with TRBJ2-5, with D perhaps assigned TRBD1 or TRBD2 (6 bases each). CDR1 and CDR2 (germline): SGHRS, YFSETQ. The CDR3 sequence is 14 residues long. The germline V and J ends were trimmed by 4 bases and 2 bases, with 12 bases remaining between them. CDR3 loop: CASSVGGPQETQYF. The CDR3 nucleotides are TGCGCCAGCAGCGTGGGGGGCCCACAAGAGACCCAGTACTTC.

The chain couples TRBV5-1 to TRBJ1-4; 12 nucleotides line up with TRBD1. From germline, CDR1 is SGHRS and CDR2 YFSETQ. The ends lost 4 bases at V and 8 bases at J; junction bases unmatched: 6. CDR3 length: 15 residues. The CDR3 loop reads CASSTAGTGGEKLFF. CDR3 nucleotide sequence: TGCGCCAGCAGCACGGCCGGGACAGGGGGCGAAAAACTGTTTTTT.

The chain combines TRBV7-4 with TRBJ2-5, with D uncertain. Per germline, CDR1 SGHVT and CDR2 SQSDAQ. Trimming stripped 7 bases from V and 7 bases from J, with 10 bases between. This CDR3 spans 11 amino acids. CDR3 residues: CASTVRRTQYF. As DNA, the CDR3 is TGTGCCAGCACCGTCAGGAGGACCCAGTACTTC.

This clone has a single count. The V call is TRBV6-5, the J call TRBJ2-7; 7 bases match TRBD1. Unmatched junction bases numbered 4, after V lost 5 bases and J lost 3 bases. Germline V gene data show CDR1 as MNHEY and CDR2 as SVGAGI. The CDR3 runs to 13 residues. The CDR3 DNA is TGTGCCAGCAGTCAGGGACAGAGCTACGAGCAGTACTTC. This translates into CASSQGQSYEQYF.

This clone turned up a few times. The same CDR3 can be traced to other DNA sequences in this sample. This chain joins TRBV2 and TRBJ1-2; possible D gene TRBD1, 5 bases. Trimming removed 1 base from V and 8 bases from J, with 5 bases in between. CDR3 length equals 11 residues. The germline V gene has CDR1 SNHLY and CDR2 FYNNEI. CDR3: CASSEGGGYTF. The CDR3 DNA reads TGTGCCAGCAGTGAAGGGGGCGGCTACACCTTC.

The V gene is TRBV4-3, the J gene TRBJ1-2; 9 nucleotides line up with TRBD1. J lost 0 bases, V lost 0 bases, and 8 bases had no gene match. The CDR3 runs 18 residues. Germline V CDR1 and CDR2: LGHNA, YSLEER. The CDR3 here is CASSQDPGGQGANYGYTF. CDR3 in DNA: TGCGCCAGCAGCCAAGATCCAGGGGGACAGGGCGCTAACTATGGCTACACCTTC.

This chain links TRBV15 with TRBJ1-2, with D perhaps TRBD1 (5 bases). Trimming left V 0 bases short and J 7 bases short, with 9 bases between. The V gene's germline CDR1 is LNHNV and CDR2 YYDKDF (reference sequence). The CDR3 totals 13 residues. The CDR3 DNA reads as TGTGCCACCAGCAGAGACCAGGGTTTTGGCTACACCTTC. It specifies CATSRDQGFGYTF.

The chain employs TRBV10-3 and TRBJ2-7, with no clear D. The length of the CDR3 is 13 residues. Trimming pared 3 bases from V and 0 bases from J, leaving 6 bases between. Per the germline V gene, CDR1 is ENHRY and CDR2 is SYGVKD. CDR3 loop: CAISDTNSYEQYF. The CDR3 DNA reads TGTGCCATCAGTGATACAAACTCCTACGAGCAGTACTTC.

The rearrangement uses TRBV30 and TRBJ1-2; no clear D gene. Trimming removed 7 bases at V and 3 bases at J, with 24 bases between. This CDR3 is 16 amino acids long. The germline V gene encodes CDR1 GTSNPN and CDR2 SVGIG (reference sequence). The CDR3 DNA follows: TGTGCCTCGCATTCGTCCGAAAAGTCTGGCGACTATGGCTACACCTTC. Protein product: CASHSSEKSGDYGYTF. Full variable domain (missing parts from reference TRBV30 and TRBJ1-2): SQTIHQWPATLVQPVGSPLSLECTVEGTSNPNLYWYRQAAGRGLQLLFYSVGIGQISSEVPQNLSASRPQDRQFILSSKKLLLSDSGFYLCASHSSEKSGDYGYTFGSGTRLTVV.

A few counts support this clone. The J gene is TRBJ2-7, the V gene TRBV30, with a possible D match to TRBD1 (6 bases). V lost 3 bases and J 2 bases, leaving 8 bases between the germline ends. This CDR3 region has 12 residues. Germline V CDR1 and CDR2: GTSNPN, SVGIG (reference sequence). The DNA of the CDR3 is TGTGCCTGGAGAGGGGGTACCTACGAGCAGTACTTC. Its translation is CAWRGGTYEQYF.

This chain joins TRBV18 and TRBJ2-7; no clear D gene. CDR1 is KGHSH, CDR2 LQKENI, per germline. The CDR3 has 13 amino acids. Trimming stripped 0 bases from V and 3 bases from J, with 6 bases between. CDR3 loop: CASSPPGRYEQYF. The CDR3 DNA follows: TGTGCCAGCTCACCACCCGGACGCTACGAGCAGTACTTC. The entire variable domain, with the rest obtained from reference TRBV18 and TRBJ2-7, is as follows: NAGVMQNPRHLVRRRGQEARLRCSPMKGHSHVYWYRQLPEEGLKFMVYLQKENIIDESGMPKERFSAEFPKEGPSILRIQQVVRGDSAAYFCASSPPGRYEQYFGPGTRLTVT.

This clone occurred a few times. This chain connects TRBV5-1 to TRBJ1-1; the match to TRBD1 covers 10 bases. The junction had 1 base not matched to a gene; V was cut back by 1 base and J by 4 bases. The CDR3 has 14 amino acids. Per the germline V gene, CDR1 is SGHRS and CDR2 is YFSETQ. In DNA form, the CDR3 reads TGCGCCAGCAGCTTGAGGGACAGGGGCACTGAAGCTTTCTTT. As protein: CASSLRDRGTEAFF.

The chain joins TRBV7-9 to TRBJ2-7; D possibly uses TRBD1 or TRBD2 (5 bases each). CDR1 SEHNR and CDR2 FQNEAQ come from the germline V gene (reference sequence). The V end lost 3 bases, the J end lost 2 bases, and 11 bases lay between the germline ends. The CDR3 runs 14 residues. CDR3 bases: TGTGCCAGCAGCTTGGATGGGGGAGCCTACGAGCAGTACTTC. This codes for CASSLDGGAYEQYF.

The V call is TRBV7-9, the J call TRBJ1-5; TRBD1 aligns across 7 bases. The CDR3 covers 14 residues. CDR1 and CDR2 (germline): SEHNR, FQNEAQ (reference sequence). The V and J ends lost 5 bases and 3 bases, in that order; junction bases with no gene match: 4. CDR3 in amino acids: CASSRGTDNQPQHF. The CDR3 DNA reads TGTGCCAGCAGCCGGGGGACAGACAATCAGCCCCAGCATTTT.

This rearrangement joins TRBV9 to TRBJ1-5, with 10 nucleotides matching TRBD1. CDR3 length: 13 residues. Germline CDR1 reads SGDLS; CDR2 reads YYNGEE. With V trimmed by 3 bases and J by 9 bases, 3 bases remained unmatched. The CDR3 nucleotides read TGTGCCAGCAGCGCGGGACAGGGGAGGCCCCAGCATTTT. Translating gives CASSAGQGRPQHF.

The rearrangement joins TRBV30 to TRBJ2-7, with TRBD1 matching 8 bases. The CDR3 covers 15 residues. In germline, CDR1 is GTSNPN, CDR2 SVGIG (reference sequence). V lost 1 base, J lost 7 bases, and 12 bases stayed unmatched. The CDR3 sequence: CAWSANQGAVEEQYF. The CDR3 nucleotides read TGTGCCTGGAGTGCCAATCAGGGGGCTGTCGAGGAGCAGTACTTC.

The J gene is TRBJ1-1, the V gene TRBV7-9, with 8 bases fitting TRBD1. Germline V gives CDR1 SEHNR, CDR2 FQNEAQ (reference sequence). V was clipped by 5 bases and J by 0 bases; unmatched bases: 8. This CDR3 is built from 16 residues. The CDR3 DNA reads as TGTGCCAGCAGCACCAGACAGGGGCTTATGAACACTGAAGCTTTCTTT. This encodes CASSTRQGLMNTEAFF.

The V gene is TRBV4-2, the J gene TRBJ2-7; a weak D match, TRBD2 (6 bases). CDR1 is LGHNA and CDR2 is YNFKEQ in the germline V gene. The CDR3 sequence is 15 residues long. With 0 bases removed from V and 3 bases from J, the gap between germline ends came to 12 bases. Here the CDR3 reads CASSQDVTSSYEQYF. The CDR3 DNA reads TGTGCCAGCAGCCAAGATGTTACTAGCAGCTACGAGCAGTACTTC.